This TCR beta chain was identified during a study of blood T cells in healthy people across ages. Primers used in a second PCR of roughly 6 to 11 cycles were a sample-barcoded 5' primer and a J-beta primer mix. MiXCR was run by TCRdb on the 5' RACE reads, yielding one entry per CDR3 protein. The sample consists of around 1.1 million distinct CDR3 sequences, less than 45% of them appearing once. V lost 7 bases and J lost 6, with 10 bases in between. The CDR3 has 12 residues. Germline V gene data show CDR1 as MDHEN and CDR2 as SYDVKM. This receptor was identified in a man aged 18 to 30 in good health. The sample taken for sequencing was blood. The chain has TRBV28 and TRBJ1-5; D is ambiguous. CDR3 DNA sequence: TGTGCCAGCAAGGCCCAAATTCAGCCCCAGCATTTT. It codes for CASKAQIQPQHF.